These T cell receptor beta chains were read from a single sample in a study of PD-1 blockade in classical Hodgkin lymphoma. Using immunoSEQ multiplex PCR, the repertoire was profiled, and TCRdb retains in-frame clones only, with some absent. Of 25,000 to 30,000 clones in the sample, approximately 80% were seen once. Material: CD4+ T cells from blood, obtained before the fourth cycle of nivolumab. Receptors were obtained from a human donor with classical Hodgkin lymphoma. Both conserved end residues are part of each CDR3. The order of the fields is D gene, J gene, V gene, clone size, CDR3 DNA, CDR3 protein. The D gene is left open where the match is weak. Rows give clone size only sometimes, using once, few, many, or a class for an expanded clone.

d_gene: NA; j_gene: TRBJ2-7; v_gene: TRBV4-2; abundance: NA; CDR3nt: TGTGCCAGCAGCCAAGATTCAGGGGTGGACGAGCAGTACTTC; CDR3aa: CASSQDSGVDEQYF
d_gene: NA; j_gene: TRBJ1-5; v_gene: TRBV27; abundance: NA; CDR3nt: TGTGCCAGCCGATTCGGGGCCAGCAATCAGCCCCAGCATTTT; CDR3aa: CASRFGASNQPQHF
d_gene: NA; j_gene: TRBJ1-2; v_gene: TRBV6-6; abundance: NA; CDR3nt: TGTGCCAGCACCCTACCGTCGGGACTGTTCGAGGGCTACACCTTC; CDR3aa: CASTLPSGLFEGYTF
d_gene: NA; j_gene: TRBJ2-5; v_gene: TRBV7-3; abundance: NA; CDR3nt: TGTGCCAGCAGCTTTTCAACGGGGGAGACCCAGTACTTC; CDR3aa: CASSFSTGETQYF
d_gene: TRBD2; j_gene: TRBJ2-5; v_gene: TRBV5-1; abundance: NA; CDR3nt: TGCGCCAGCAGCTTGGGGTCTAGCGGCTTCCAAGAGACCCAGTACTTC; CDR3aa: CASSLGSSGFQETQYF
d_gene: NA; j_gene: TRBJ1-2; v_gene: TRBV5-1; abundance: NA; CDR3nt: TGCGCCAGCAGCTTAACAGGGAATGGCTACACCTTC; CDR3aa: CASSLTGNGYTF
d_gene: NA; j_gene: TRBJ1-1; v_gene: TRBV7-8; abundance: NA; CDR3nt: TGTGCCAGCAGCTTAGTCGCAGGGAACACTGAAGCTTTCTTT; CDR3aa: CASSLVAGNTEAFF
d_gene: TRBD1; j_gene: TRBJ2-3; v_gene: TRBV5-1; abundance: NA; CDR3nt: TGCGCCAGCAGCATCCGGGACAGTACAATCGATACGCAGTATTTT; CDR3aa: CASSIRDSTIDTQYF
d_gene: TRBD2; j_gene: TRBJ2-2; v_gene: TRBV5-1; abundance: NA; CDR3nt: TGCGCCAGCAGCTTGATTCCGGGACTAGTGAACACCGGGGAGCTGTTTTTT; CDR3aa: CASSLIPGLVNTGELFF
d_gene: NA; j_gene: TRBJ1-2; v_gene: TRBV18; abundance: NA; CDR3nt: TGTGCCAGCTCACAGGACAGTGCCTATGGCTACACCTTC; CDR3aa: CASSQDSAYGYTF
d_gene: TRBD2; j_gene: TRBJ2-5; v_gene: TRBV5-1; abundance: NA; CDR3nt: TGCGCCAGCAGCCCTACTGGCGGGGGGGCTGAAGAGACCCAGTACTTC; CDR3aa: CASSPTGGGAEETQYF
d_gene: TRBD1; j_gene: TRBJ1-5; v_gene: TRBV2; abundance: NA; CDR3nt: TGTGCCAGCTCACCCCAGACAGGGAGCAATCAGCCCCAGCATTTT; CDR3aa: CASSPQTGSNQPQHF
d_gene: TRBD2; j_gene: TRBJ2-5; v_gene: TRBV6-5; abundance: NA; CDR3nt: TGTGCCAGCAGTTACGGACTAGCGGGGGGGTTGGAGACCCAGTACTTC; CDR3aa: CASSYGLAGGLETQYF
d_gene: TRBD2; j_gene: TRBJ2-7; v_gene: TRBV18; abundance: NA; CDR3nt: TGTGCCAGCTCACAATCAGCGGGGGAGGGTTACGAGCAGTACTTC; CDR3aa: CASSQSAGEGYEQYF
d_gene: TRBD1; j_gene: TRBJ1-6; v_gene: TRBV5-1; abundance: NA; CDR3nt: TGCGCCAGCAAGGAGGCACAGGGGGCGCGTTCACCCCTCCACTTT; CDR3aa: CASKEAQGARSPLHF
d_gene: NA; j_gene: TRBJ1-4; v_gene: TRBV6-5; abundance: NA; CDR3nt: TGTGCCAGCAGTTACGGGGTTCTTGGGGAAAAACTGTTTTTT; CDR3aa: CASSYGVLGEKLFF
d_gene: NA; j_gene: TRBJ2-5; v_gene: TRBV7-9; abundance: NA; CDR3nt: TGTGCCAGCACCGCCCATTCGGGGGAGTACCAAGAGACCCAGTACTTC; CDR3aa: CASTAHSGEYQETQYF
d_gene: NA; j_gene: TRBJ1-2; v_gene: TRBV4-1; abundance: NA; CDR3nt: TGCGCCAGCAGTACCTTCCGGGACGGAGTTAACTATGGCTACACCTTC; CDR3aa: CASSTFRDGVNYGYTF
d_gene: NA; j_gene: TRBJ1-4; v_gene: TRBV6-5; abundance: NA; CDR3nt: TGTGCCAGCAGTTACGAGGGGGGCCCCAATGAAAAACTGTTTTTT; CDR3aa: CASSYEGGPNEKLFF
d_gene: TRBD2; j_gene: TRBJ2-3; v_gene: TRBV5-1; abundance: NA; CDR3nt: TGCGCCAGCAGTGTCGGGACTAGCCCCCCAGATACGCAGTATTTT; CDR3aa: CASSVGTSPPDTQYF
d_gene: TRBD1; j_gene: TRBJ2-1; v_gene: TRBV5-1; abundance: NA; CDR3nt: TGCGCCAGCAGCGCATACAGGGGGGCGAACAATGAGCAGTTCTTC; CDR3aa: CASSAYRGANNEQFF
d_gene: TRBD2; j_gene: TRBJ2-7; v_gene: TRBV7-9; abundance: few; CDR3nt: TGTGCCAGCTCCGCTAGCGGCCCGTCCTTGGAGCAGTACTTC; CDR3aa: CASSASGPSLEQYF
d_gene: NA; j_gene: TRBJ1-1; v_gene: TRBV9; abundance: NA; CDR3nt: TGTGCCAGCAGCGTAGAGGTAGTGAACACTGAAGCTTTCTTT; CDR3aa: CASSVEVVNTEAFF
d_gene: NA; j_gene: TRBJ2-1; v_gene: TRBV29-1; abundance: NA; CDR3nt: TGCAGCGTTGCAGGGGCCCTCTTGGACAATGAGCAGTTCTTC; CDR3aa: CSVAGALLDNEQFF
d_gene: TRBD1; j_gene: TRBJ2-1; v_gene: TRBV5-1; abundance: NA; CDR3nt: TGCGCCAGCAGCTTAAGGGGGCCTAACAATGAGCAGTTCTTC; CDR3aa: CASSLRGPNNEQFF